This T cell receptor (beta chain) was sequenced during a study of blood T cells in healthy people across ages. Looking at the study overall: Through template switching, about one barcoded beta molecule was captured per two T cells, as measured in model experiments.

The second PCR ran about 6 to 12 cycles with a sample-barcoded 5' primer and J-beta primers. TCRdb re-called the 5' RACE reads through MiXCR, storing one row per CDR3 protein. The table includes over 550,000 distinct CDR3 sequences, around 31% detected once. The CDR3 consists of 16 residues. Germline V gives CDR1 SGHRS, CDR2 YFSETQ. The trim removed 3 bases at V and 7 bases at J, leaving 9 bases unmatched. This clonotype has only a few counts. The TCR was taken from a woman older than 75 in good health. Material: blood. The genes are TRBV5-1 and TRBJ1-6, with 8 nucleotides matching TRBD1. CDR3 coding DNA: TGCGCCAGCAGCTCTCTGGACAGGGTCGGGAATTCACCCCTCCACTTT. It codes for CASSSLDRVGNSPLHF.